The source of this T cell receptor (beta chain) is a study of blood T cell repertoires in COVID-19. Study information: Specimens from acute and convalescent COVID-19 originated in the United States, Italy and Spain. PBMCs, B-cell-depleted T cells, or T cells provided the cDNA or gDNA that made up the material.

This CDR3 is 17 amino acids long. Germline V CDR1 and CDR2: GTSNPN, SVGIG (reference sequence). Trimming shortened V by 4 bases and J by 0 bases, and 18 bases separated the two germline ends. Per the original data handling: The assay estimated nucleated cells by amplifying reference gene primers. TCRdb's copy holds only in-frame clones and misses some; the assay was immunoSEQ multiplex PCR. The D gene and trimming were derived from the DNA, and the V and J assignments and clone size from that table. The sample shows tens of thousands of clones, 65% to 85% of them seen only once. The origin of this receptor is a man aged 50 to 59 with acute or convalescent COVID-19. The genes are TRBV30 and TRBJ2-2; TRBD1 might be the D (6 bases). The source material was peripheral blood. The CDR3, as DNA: TGTGCCTGGACCCAGTGGGTAGGACAGACGAACACCGGGGAGCTGTTTTTT. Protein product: CAWTQWVGQTNTGELFF.